Included here is one T cell receptor (beta chain) sequence, with context. Its antigen is unidentified. The trim removed 4 bases at V and 6 bases at J, leaving 9 bases unmatched. CDR1 is SGHRS and CDR2 is YFSETQ in the germline V gene. This CDR3 spans 16 amino acids. This sample is part of a study of shared clonotypes between healthy human individuals. Study-level background: Donors, aged 18 to 49, were a couple of women and a few men.

The assay ran at deep level. The assay was immunoSEQ multiplex PCR, and TCRdb's table has in-frame clones only and misses some. The data contain some 1,100,000 clones, about four fifths of them singletons. Findings of the study overall: How much donors shared clonotypes was expected to be affected by sequencing depth.

The sequencing input was memory CD4+ T cells from PBMCs. Indicated subset: CD45RA-negative fraction. This TCR was sampled from a man between 18 and 35 years old in good health. Some clones in this sample may be carry-over from other donors' samples. The chain joins TRBV5-1 to TRBJ2-2; 10 nucleotides align to TRBD2. CDR3 sequence reads: CASSPPSAGGAGELFF. In nucleotides, the CDR3 is TGCGCCAGCAGCCCCCCCTCAGCGGGAGGGGCCGGGGAGCTGTTTTTT.